The 14 T cell receptor beta chains presented below share a single source sample, sequenced in a study of cytomegalovirus exposure and HLA in healthy donors. 60 Vbeta and 13 Jbeta primers were used in PCR. This table comes from immunoSEQ multiplex PCR, and its TCRdb copy is limited to in-frame clones, with some not included. The sample holds about 150,000 clones, 65% to 80% seen once. What was sequenced was PBMCs. Every receptor here comes from a middle-aged woman in good health and CMV-seronegative.

The rearrangement uses TRBV5-6 and TRBJ2-5; 7 bases fit TRBD2. Per germline, CDR1 SGHDT and CDR2 YYEEEE. The J segment lost 2 bases and the V segment lost 4 bases, leaving 17 bases of the junction unmatched. The CDR3 loop spans 18 amino acids. CDR3 coding DNA: TGTGCCAGCAGCGCCCGGGCACGGACAAGGGGACTACAAGAGACCCAGTACTTC. This gives the protein CASSARARTRGLQETQYF.

V and J are TRBV7-6 and TRBJ2-1, with a weak D call TRBD1 (7 bases). Germline V gives CDR1 SGHVS, CDR2 FNYEAQ. This CDR3 is built from 15 residues. V shed 2 bases and J shed 5 bases, with 13 bases lying between them. CDR3 sequence reads: CASSLRRGLDNEQFF. For the CDR3, the DNA is TGTGCCAGCAGCTTACGGAGGGGGCTCGACAATGAGCAGTTCTTC.

The chain recombines TRBV29-1 with TRBJ2-3, with a tentative D call TRBD2 (5 bases). Trimming removed 7 bases at V and 1 base at J, with 12 bases between. Germline values: CDR1 SQVTM, CDR2 ANQGSEA. CDR3 size: 13 residues. The CDR3 reads CSALSGGTDTQYF. Here the CDR3 DNA reads TGCAGCGCCCTCTCCGGGGGCACAGATACGCAGTATTTT.

This chain uses TRBV5-4 with TRBJ1-1; 9 bases line up with TRBD1. The J segment lost 0 bases and the V segment lost 0 bases, leaving 6 bases of the junction unmatched. The length of the CDR3 is 17 residues. Looked up from germline, CDR1 is SGHNT and CDR2 is YYREEE (reference sequence). Here the CDR3 reads CASSLDRGQFMNTEAFF. The CDR3 region has the DNA TGTGCCAGCAGCTTGGACAGGGGGCAATTCATGAACACTGAAGCTTTCTTT. The full variable domain, completed using reference TRBV5-4 and TRBJ1-1, is ETGVTQSPTHLIKTRGQQVTLRCSSQSGHNTVSWYQQALGQGPQFIFQYYREEENGRGNFPPRFSGLQFPNYSSELNVNALELDDSALYLCASSLDRGQFMNTEAFFGQGTRLTVV.

This chain joins TRBV13 and TRBJ2-1; 10 positions agree with TRBD1. The V and J ends lost 1 base and 8 bases, in that order; junction bases with no gene match: 8. This CDR3 contains 16 residues. Germline CDR1 reads PRHDT; CDR2 reads FYEKMQ (reference sequence). CDR3 sequence: CASSLVWDRGMDEQFF. As DNA, the CDR3 is TGTGCCAGCAGCTTAGTTTGGGACAGGGGAATGGATGAGCAGTTCTTC.

The genes are TRBV5-1 and TRBJ2-1, with 8 bases fitting TRBD2. The CDR3 consists of 14 residues. Germline trimming cut 2 bases from V and 7 bases from J; bases unmatched to any gene: 5. Germline lookup yields CDR1 SGHRS and CDR2 YFSETQ. The CDR3 is CASSLGTRGNEQFF. The CDR3, as DNA: TGCGCCAGCAGCTTAGGGACTAGGGGGAATGAGCAGTTCTTC.

The chain combines TRBV18 with TRBJ1-2, with 7 bases lining up with TRBD1. The V gene end was trimmed by 2 bases and the J gene end by 8 bases; junction bases not matched to a gene: 17. Germline CDR1 reads KGHSH; CDR2 reads LQKENI. The CDR3 length is 17 residues. CDR3 DNA: TGTGCCAGCTCACCAAACTCCGGGACAGCTCACGTAGGCGGCTACACCTTC. This sequence encodes CASSPNSGTAHVGGYTF.

The chain links TRBV19 to TRBJ2-7, with TRBD2 identical over 10 bases. J was trimmed by 3 bases and V by 3 bases; bases with no gene match: 5. The germline gives CDR1 LNHDA, CDR2 SQIVND (reference sequence). The CDR3 totals 15 residues. The CDR3 sequence is CASSIQLAGYYEQYF. The CDR3 nucleotides read TGTGCCAGTAGTATTCAACTAGCGGGGTACTACGAGCAGTACTTC. Full variable domain (missing parts from reference TRBV19 and TRBJ2-7): DGGITQSPKYLFRKEGQNVTLSCEQNLNHDAMYWYRQDPGQGLRLIYYSQIVNDFQKGDIAEGYSVSREKKESFPLTVTSAQKNPTAFYLCASSIQLAGYYEQYFGPGTRLTVT.

The chain carries TRBV7-9 and TRBJ2-7; TRBD1 aligns across 7 bases. From germline, CDR1 is SEHNR and CDR2 FQNEAQ (reference sequence). V lost 4 bases to trimming and J lost 2 bases; unmatched junction nucleotides: 8. This CDR3 has 15 amino acids. CDR3 nucleotides: TGTGCCAGCAGCTCCCAGACAGGGTTTGCCTACGAGCAGTACTTC. It specifies CASSSQTGFAYEQYF. Variable domain in full (rest from reference TRBV7-9 and TRBJ2-7): DTGVSQNPRHKITKRGQNVTFRCDPISEHNRLYWYRQTLGQGPEFLTYFQNEAQLEKSRLLSDRFSAERPKGSFSTLEIQRTEQGDSAMYLCASSSQTGFAYEQYFGPGTRLTVT.

This clone has just one count. This chain's CDR3 is CAISEATGIGTDTQYF. Here the CDR3 DNA reads TGTGCCATCAGTGAGGCGACAGGGATAGGCACAGATACGCAGTATTTT. The V call is TRBV10-3, the J call TRBJ2-3; TRBD1 agrees at 7 bases. The CDR3 spans 16 residues. V lost 2 bases and J lost 1; bases outside the gene matches: 6. CDR1 and CDR2 from the germline V gene are ENHRY and SYGVKD.

CDR3: CASRGKGQVHSGNTIYF. The CDR3 nucleotides read TGTGCCAGTAGAGGGAAAGGACAGGTTCACTCTGGAAACACCATATATTTT. The chain couples TRBV19 to TRBJ1-3, with 7 bases matching TRBD1. The V gene end was trimmed by 6 bases and the J gene end by 0 bases; junction bases not matched to a gene: 11. This CDR3 spans 17 amino acids. CDR1 LNHDA and CDR2 SQIVND come from the germline V gene (reference sequence).

This clone was seen only a few times. V usage is TRBV2 and J usage is TRBJ1-1, with D possibly being TRBD1 (6 bases). The CDR3 loop spans 13 amino acids. Deletions cut 2 bases from V and 4 bases from J, with 8 bases between. Germline V CDR1 and CDR2: SNHLY, FYNNEI. The chain's CDR3 is CASSERGSTEAFF. CDR3 nucleotides: TGTGCCAGCAGTGAAAGGGGGAGCACTGAAGCTTTCTTT.

The gene calls are TRBV6-6 and TRBJ1-5, with TRBD1 matching over 7 bases. Germline V gene lookup returns CDR1 MNHNY and CDR2 SVGAGI (reference sequence). CDR3 length equals 15 residues. With V trimmed by 4 bases and J by 0 bases, 3 bases remained unmatched. The CDR3 bases are TGTGCCAGCAGTTTACAGGGGAATAGCAATCAGCCCCAGCATTTT. This gives the protein CASSLQGNSNQPQHF.

This clone was observed a handful of times. The V and J genes are TRBV7-2 and TRBJ2-5, with a tentative D call TRBD1 (5 bases). Germline values: CDR1 SGHTA, CDR2 FQGNSA. V shed 5 bases and J shed 9 bases, with 16 bases lying between them. CDR3 length: 13 residues. The CDR3 protein is CASSQAIRESQYF. The CDR3 DNA is TGTGCCAGCAGCCAGGCAATCAGGGAATCCCAGTACTTC. Filled out from reference TRBV7-2 and TRBJ2-5, the complete variable domain reads GAGVSQSPSNKVTEKGKDVELRCDPISGHTALYWYRQSLGQGLEFLIYFQGNSAPDKSGLPSDRFSAERTGGSVSTLTIQRTQQEDSAVYLCASSQAIRESQYFGPGTRLLVL.